Listed below are T cell receptor beta chains from one sample, sequenced in a study of cytomegalovirus exposure and HLA in healthy donors. Measured with immunoSEQ multiplex PCR; TCRdb has only the in-frame clones, and not every one. This table holds 100,000 or so clones, roughly three quarters found once. The sequencing sample was made of PBMCs. All receptors come from a man aged 40-50 years in good health and CMV-seronegative. Each CDR3 is given with its conserved first and last residue. The order of the fields is D gene, J gene, clone size, V gene, CDR3 DNA, CDR3 protein. The D gene is left open where the match is weak. Expanded clones are given a class, and other clones once, few, many or no size at all.

- | TRBJ1-1 | few | TRBV6-1 | TGTGCCAGCAGTTTCACAGGGTCTGGCACTGAAGCTTTCTTT | CASSFTGSGTEAFF
TRBD2 | TRBJ2-7 | - | TRBV6-5 | TGTGCCAGCATCAACGGGGGGTTGGGCGAGCAGTACTTC | CASINGGLGEQYF
- | TRBJ2-3 | - | TRBV5-1 | TGCGCCAGCAGCTTGGACCCCGGGGATACGCAGTATTTT | CASSLDPGDTQYF
TRBD1 | TRBJ1-5 | - | TRBV2 | TGTGCCAGCAGGAGGACAGGGTTTAGCAATCAGCCCCAGCATTTT | CASRRTGFSNQPQHF
- | TRBJ1-2 | - | TRBV6-4 | TGTGCCAGCAGTGAGGAAGGGGGGGCCGCCTATGGCTACACCTTC | CASSEEGGAAYGYTF
- | TRBJ2-3 | - | TRBV18 | TGTGCCAGCTCACCGGTCGGTAGCACAGATACGCAGTATTTT | CASSPVGSTDTQYF
TRBD1 | TRBJ1-5 | - | TRBV6-5 | TGTGCCAGCAGGACAGGGTTCGGTCAGCCCCAGCATTTT | CASRTGFGQPQHF
TRBD1 | TRBJ1-1 | - | TRBV7-2 | TGTGCCAGCAGCGTATACAGGGGGCTAAACACTGAAGCTTTCTTT | CASSVYRGLNTEAFF
- | TRBJ2-7 | - | TRBV7-9 | TGTGCCAGCAGCTTAGCTAGCACGGTTTGGGAGCAGTACTTC | CASSLASTVWEQYF
TRBD1 | TRBJ1-1 | - | TRBV28 | TGTGCCAGCAGACCCACGACAGGGGCCACTGAAGCTTTCTTT | CASRPTTGATEAFF
TRBD1 | TRBJ2-7 | few | TRBV18 | TGTGCCAGCTCATCCACAGGGGGCGGTCGAGCGGAGAGCTCCTACGAGCAGTACTTC | CASSSTGGGRAESSYEQYF
- | TRBJ1-1 | - | TRBV29-1 | TGCAGCGTTTTCGGGGGCTCGGGGGGGACTGAAGCTTTCTTT | CSVFGGSGGTEAFF
TRBD2 | TRBJ2-3 | - | TRBV4-1 | TGCGCCAGCAGCCGGGTTAGCCGGGCGGGGGGGCCGGGAGATACGCAGTATTTT | CASSRVSRAGGPGDTQYF
- | TRBJ2-7 | - | TRBV6-9 | TGTGCCAGCAGTTATCCCAGCGGACGTACCTACGAGCAGTACTTC | CASSYPSGRTYEQYF
- | TRBJ1-1 | - | TRBV28 | TGTGCCAGCCCCCAGGGCACTGAAGCTTTCTTT | CASPQGTEAFF